Listed here are 17 T cell receptor beta chains from one sample, sequenced in a study of cytotoxic CD8 clonotypes in ibrutinib-treated CLL. Sequenced by immunoSEQ multiplex PCR; TCRdb stores in-frame clones only, minus some. There are some 26,000 clones in the sample; about 82% occur only once, and 7.5% to 9.5% lies in the top ten. Sequences were derived from PBMCs, sampled after 24 months of ibrutinib treatment. The receptors here all came from a human donor with chronic lymphocytic leukemia.

V and J are TRBV7-9 and TRBJ2-2, with D possibly called TRBD1 or TRBD2 (5 bases each). Germline V gene lookup returns CDR1 SEHNR and CDR2 FQNEAQ (reference sequence). With 0 bases removed from V and 4 bases from J, the gap between germline ends came to 9 bases. This CDR3 is built from 15 residues. Here the CDR3 reads CASSLARGPTGELFF. DNA of the CDR3: TGTGCCAGCAGCTTAGCGAGGGGTCCCACCGGGGAGCTGTTTTTT.

This chain uses TRBV28 with TRBJ2-1; TRBD1 matches 8 bases. The junction had 13 bases not matched to a gene; V was cut back by 7 bases and J by 5 bases. This CDR3 region has 16 residues. The germline V gene has CDR1 MDHEN and CDR2 SYDVKM. CDR3 sequence: CASTLYRGTFDNEQFF. The CDR3, as DNA: TGTGCCAGCACCCTTTACAGGGGGACATTTGACAATGAGCAGTTCTTC.

This chain links TRBV6-6 with TRBJ1-5; TRBD1 aligns across 9 bases. The CDR3 consists of 16 residues. Trimming took 2 bases from V and 6 from J; bases not matched to a gene: 8. The germline V gene encodes CDR1 MNHNY and CDR2 SVGAGI (reference sequence). The CDR3 here is CASSYHGTGGTQPQHF. CDR3 DNA: TGTGCCAGCAGTTACCACGGTACAGGGGGCACTCAGCCCCAGCATTTT.

This sequence joins TRBV6-4 and TRBJ2-7, with TRBD1 identical over 9 bases. The CDR3 runs to 15 residues. J gave up 2 bases and V 3 bases, and 5 bases lay outside the gene matches. Per the germline V gene, CDR1 is MRHNA and CDR2 is SNTAGT. CDR3 sequence reads: CASSEWGQGAYEQYF. CDR3 bases: TGTGCCAGCAGTGAGTGGGGACAGGGAGCCTACGAGCAGTACTTC.

This chain links TRBV5-1 with TRBJ2-5; tentative D call: TRBD2 (6 bases). The germline V gene encodes CDR1 SGHRS and CDR2 YFSETQ. Trimming removed 2 bases at V and 2 bases at J, with 13 bases between. CDR3 size: 15 residues. In DNA form, the CDR3 reads TGCGCCAGCAGCTTCCGATGGGCGGGGCAAGAGACCCAGTACTTC. It encodes CASSFRWAGQETQYF.

The chain combines TRBV6-5 with TRBJ1-4, with a weak D call TRBD1 (5 bases). Trimming pared 2 bases from V and 5 bases from J, leaving 6 bases between. The CDR3 runs to 13 residues. Germline assignment: CDR1 MNHEY and CDR2 SVGAGI. CDR3 coding DNA: TGTGCCAGCAGTTACGGGGGAAATGAAAAACTGTTTTTT. This translates into CASSYGGNEKLFF.

The V and J genes are TRBV4-1 and TRBJ2-1; 9 bases line up with TRBD2. This CDR3 comprises 16 residues. Trimming at V came to 1 base and at J to 3 bases, leaving 4 bases not matched to a gene. Germline CDR1 is MGHRA and CDR2 is YSYEKL. The CDR3 nucleotides are TGCGCCAGCAGCCAAGTTCGACTAGCGGTCTACAATGAGCAGTTCTTC. This translates into CASSQVRLAVYNEQFF.

This rearrangement joins TRBV9 to TRBJ1-6, with TRBD1 identical over 7 bases. Germline V gene data show CDR1 as SGDLS and CDR2 as YYNGEE. The V and J ends lost 1 base and 7 bases, in that order; junction bases with no gene match: 14. The CDR3 length is 18 residues. The CDR3 reads CASSVLPGTGTENSPLHF. The CDR3 DNA follows: TGTGCCAGCAGCGTATTGCCTGGTACCGGGACAGAGAATTCACCCCTCCACTTT.

V gene TRBV11-2 combines with J gene TRBJ2-5, with D possibly being TRBD1 (6 bases). The CDR3 is 14 residues long. Germline loops: CDR1 SGHAT, CDR2 FQNNGV. The V end lost 5 bases, the J end lost 7 bases, and 17 bases lay between the germline ends. The CDR3 DNA reads as TGTGCCAGCAGCCAACCCCCAGGGGCTGGGACCCAGTACTTC. The encoded protein is CASSQPPGAGTQYF.

This clone showed up just a few times. This chain links TRBV7-8 with TRBJ2-7, with a tentative D call TRBD2 (6 bases). Germline values: CDR1 SGHVS, CDR2 FQNEAQ. The CDR3 sequence is 17 residues long. Trimming left V 5 bases short and J 0 bases short, with 20 bases between. The CDR3 DNA sequence: TGTGCCAGCAGCCCGTACGGTGGCGGGGAAAGCTCCTACGAGCAGTACTTC. It is translated as CASSPYGGGESSYEQYF.

The rearrangement links TRBV2 to TRBJ1-2; possibly TRBD1 for D (6 bases). V was shortened by 7 bases and J by 2 bases, with 17 bases between the two germline ends. CDR1 SNHLY and CDR2 FYNNEI come from the germline V gene. This CDR3 has 15 residues. The CDR3 protein is CASTQRTEENYGYTF. Here the CDR3 DNA reads TGTGCCAGCACCCAACGGACAGAAGAAAACTATGGCTACACCTTC.

The chain employs TRBV7-8 and TRBJ1-1, with TRBD1 as a possible D gene (6 bases). From germline, CDR1 is SGHVS and CDR2 FQNEAQ. V lost 1 base and J 5 bases, leaving 17 bases between the germline ends. The CDR3 covers 16 residues. This CDR3 reads CASSLVYRALVTEAFF. Here the CDR3 DNA reads TGTGCCAGCAGCTTAGTTTACAGGGCGTTGGTAACTGAAGCTTTCTTT.

This clone came up a few times. The same CDR3 is also encoded by other DNA sequences in this sample. The chain couples TRBV7-9 to TRBJ2-5; no definite D call. The germline V gene encodes CDR1 SEHNR and CDR2 FQNEAQ (reference sequence). This CDR3 has 11 amino acids. V was pared by 3 bases and J by 5 bases, with 4 bases between. The CDR3 is CASSFQETQYF. The CDR3 DNA is TGTGCCAGCAGCTTTCAGGAGACCCAGTACTTC.

CDR3 in DNA: TGTGCCAGTAGTATAGTCCCTGGACAGGCACAAGAGACCCAGTACTTC. Amino acid sequence: CASSIVPGQAQETQYF. The rearrangement links TRBV19 to TRBJ2-5; TRBD1 agrees at 7 bases. The J segment lost 2 bases and the V segment lost 1 base, leaving 7 bases of the junction unmatched. Per germline, CDR1 LNHDA and CDR2 SQIVND (reference sequence). This CDR3 contains 16 residues.

The chain has TRBV28 and TRBJ2-2, with a tentative D call TRBD2 (6 bases). The CDR3 has 15 amino acids. Between the trimmed V and J ends, which lost 1 base and 5 bases, there was a span of 11 bases. Germline-derived CDR1 and CDR2 are MDHEN and SYDVKM. This CDR3 reads CASSLLVGGTGELFF. The DNA of the CDR3 is TGTGCCAGCAGTTTATTAGTTGGGGGGACCGGGGAGCTGTTTTTT.

This rearrangement joins TRBV2 to TRBJ1-1, with D unresolved. The CDR3 covers 11 residues. V lost 8 bases and J lost 0, with 4 bases in between. CDR1 is SNHLY, CDR2 FYNNEI, per germline. The CDR3 DNA is TGTGCCAGCCGGATGAACACTGAAGCTTTCTTT. Translation gives CASRMNTEAFF.

This chain joins TRBV7-9 and TRBJ1-4; TRBD1 agrees at 10 bases. CDR1 and CDR2 (germline): SEHNR, FQNEAQ (reference sequence). After removal of 3 bases from V and 8 bases from J, the junction contained 9 bases not matched to a gene. The CDR3 runs to 16 residues. The CDR3 loop reads CASSFGTGDRSEKLFF. The CDR3 region has the DNA TGTGCCAGCAGCTTCGGGACAGGGGACCGTTCGGAAAAACTGTTTTTT. Drawing the rest from reference TRBV7-9 and TRBJ1-4, the complete variable domain is DTGVSQNPRHKITKRGQNVTFRCDPISEHNRLYWYRQTLGQGPEFLTYFQNEAQLEKSRLLSDRFSAERPKGSFSTLEIQRTEQGDSAMYLCASSFGTGDRSEKLFFGSGTQLSVL.